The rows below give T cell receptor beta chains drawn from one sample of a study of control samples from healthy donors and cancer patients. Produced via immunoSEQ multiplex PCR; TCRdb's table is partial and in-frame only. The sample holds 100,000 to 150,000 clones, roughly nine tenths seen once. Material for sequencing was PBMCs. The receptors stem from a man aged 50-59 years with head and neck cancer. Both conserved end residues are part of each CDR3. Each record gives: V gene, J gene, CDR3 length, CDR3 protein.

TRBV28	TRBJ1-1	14	CASKLSQANTEAFF
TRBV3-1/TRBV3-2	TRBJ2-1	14	CASSQGVGVNEQFF
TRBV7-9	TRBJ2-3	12	CASSLVWGEEYF
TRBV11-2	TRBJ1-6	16	CASSLRGQGSISPLHF
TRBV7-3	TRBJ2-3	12	CASSLLGDTQYF
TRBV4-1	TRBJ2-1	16	CASSPAPGEVRGEQFF
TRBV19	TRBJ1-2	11	CASSMNYGYTF
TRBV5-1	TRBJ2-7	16	CASSWGGGRRSYEQYF
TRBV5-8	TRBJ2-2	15	CASSYGQGDTGELFF
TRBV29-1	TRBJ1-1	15	CSVVPGQGARTEAFF
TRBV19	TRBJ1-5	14	CASSTMGSNQPQHF
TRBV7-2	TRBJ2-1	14	CASSFDAGYNEQFF
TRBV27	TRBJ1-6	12	CASGGGNSPLHF
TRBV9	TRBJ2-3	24	CASSDQGTSGGAYRKGCMRDTQYF
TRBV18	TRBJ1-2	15	CASSPTQGPNYGYTF
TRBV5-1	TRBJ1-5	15	CASSSGEVSNQPQHF
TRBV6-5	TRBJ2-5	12	CASSLSGETQYF
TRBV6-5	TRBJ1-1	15	CASTNWGVGGTEAFF
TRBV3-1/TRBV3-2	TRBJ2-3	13	CASTSGIADTQYF
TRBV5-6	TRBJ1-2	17	CASSLPADRALNYGYTF
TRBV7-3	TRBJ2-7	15	CASSLFPGPGYEQYF
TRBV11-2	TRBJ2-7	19	CASSPIGQGNSWGSYEQYF
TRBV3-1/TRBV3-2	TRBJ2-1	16	CASSQPPGQGIHEQFF
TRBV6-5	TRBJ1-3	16	CASSYWGISSGNTIYF
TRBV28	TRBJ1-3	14	CATERAGYGNTIYF
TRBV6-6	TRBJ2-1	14	CASSYGGVYNEQFF
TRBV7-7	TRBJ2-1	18	CASSLVTIGRAAMNEQFF
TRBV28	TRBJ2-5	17	CASRAGTGRVGQETQYF
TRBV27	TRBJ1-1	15	CASQRSLTGGTEAFF
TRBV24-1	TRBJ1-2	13	CATSDLQVGGYTF
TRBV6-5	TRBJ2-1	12	CASSRPGNEQFF
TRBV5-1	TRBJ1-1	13	CASSLGLTSEAFF
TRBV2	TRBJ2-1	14	CASTTGAREAEQFF
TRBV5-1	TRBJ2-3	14	CASSLGQGSDTQYF
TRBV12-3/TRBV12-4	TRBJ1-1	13	CANSQGMNTEAFF
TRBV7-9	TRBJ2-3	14	CASSLEAGTDTQYF
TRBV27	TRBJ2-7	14	CASSLVGSMYEQYF
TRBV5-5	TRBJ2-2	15	CASSLGTSGSRELFF
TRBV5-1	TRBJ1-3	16	CASSLVSPGDGNTIYF
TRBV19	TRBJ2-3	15	CASSNGQGLTDTQYF
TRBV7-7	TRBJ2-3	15	CASSFGLLGTDTQYF
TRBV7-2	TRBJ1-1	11	CASSLGGVAFF
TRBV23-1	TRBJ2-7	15	CASSQTLAGAYEQYF
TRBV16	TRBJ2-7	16	CASSLVQGQGLYEQYF
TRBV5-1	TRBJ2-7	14	CASSLLGPTYEQYF